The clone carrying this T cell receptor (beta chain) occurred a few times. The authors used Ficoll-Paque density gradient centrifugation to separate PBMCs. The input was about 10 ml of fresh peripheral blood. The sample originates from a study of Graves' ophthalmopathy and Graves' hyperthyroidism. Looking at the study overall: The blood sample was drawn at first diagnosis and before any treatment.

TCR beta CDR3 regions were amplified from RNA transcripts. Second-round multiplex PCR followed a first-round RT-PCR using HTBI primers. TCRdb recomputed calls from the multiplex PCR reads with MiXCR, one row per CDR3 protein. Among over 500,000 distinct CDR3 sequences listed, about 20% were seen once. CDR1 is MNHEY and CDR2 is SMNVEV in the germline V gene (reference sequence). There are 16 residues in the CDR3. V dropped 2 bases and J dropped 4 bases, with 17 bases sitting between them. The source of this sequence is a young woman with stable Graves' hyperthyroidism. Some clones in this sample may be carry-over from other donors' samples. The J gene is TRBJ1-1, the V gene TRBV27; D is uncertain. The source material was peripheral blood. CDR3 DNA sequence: TGTGCCAGCAGTTTAGATCCGGGATTGTTGGGCACTGAAGCTTTCTTT. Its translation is CASSLDPGLLGTEAFF.